The 27 T cell receptor beta chains presented below share a single source sample, sequenced in a study of cytomegalovirus exposure and HLA in healthy donors. The PCR had 60 Vbeta and 13 Jbeta primers. Assay used: immunoSEQ multiplex PCR; TCRdb lists only in-frame clones, some missing. The data contain about 170,000 clones, around 80% of them singletons. What was sequenced was PBMCs. The receptors stem from a male donor in good health and CMV-seronegative.

This clone was counted a single time. The chain uses TRBV5-4 and TRBJ1-2; D is possibly TRBD1 (6 bases). Germline CDR1 is SGHNT and CDR2 is YYREEE (reference sequence). The length of the CDR3 is 15 residues. The ends were cut back, 1 base at V and 7 bases at J, with 17 bases in the middle. The CDR3: CASSLTGTREGGYTF. Written as DNA, the CDR3 is TGTGCCAGCAGCTTGACAGGGACGAGAGAAGGTGGCTACACCTTC.

This rearrangement joins TRBV4-1 to TRBJ1-5, with 9 bases that match TRBD1. Germline trimming cut 4 bases from V and 1 base from J; bases unmatched to any gene: 5. The CDR3 has 16 residues. Germline V CDR1 and CDR2: MGHRA, YSYEKL. The CDR3 region has the DNA TGCGCCAGCAGCCTGGGACAGGGTAAAAGCAATCAGCCCCAGCATTTT. It encodes CASSLGQGKSNQPQHF.

This chain connects TRBV6-6 to TRBJ1-1; D remains ambiguous. V was clipped by 5 bases and J by 8 bases, with 12 bases between them. The CDR3 length is 12 residues. The germline gives CDR1 MNHNY, CDR2 SVGAGI (reference sequence). This CDR3 reads CASSQWAGEAFF. The CDR3 DNA sequence: TGTGCCAGCAGTCAATGGGCGGGCGAAGCTTTCTTT.

The rearrangement joins TRBV18 to TRBJ2-1; TRBD2 matches at 9 bases. V lost 0 bases and J lost 3; bases outside the gene matches: 3. The CDR3 runs 16 residues. Per the germline V gene, CDR1 is KGHSH and CDR2 is LQKENI. CDR3: CASSPPVAGVYNEQFF. The CDR3, as DNA: TGTGCCAGCTCACCACCGGTAGCGGGGGTCTACAATGAGCAGTTCTTC.

The rearrangement uses TRBV19 and TRBJ2-5, with 10 bases matching TRBD1. The CDR3 contains 16 residues. Trimming removed 3 bases from V and 4 bases from J; junction bases left unmatched: 8. Germline V gene lookup returns CDR1 LNHDA and CDR2 SQIVND (reference sequence). The CDR3 bases are TGTGCCAGTAGTATCACCGGGACAGGGGAGGGAGAGACCCAGTACTTC. It encodes CASSITGTGEGETQYF.

The chain couples TRBV6-1 to TRBJ2-2; 11 bases are shared with TRBD1. V gave up 7 bases and J gave up 3 bases; unmatched junction bases: 4. Germline-derived CDR1 and CDR2 are MNHNS and SASEGT. This CDR3 region has 15 residues. The CDR3 is CASTWTGGDTGELFF. The CDR3 DNA is TGTGCCAGCACCTGGACAGGGGGCGACACCGGGGAGCTGTTTTTT.

This clone was detected only once. The rearrangement uses TRBV6-1 and TRBJ1-2; TRBD1 matches at 8 bases. This CDR3 has 15 amino acids. The V segment lost 7 bases and the J segment 6 bases; nucleotides outside the gene matches: 13. The V gene's germline CDR1 is MNHNS and CDR2 SASEGT. CDR3 sequence reads: CASTLTGASLDGYTF. For the CDR3, the DNA is TGTGCCAGCACCTTGACAGGGGCCTCTCTGGATGGCTACACCTTC.

The rearrangement links TRBV6-5 to TRBJ2-7; D possibly corresponds to TRBD1 (6 bases). V was clipped by 6 bases and J by 0 bases, with 12 bases between them. The CDR3 loop spans 14 amino acids. Germline V lookup: CDR1 MNHEY, CDR2 SVGAGI. In DNA form, the CDR3 reads TGTGCCAGCAGCCGGGACAAGAGCTCCTACGAGCAGTACTTC. Its translation: CASSRDKSSYEQYF.

The chain recombines TRBV6-1 with TRBJ2-5, with D perhaps TRBD1 (5 bases). Germline assignment: CDR1 MNHNS and CDR2 SASEGT. V was cut by 4 bases and J by 4 bases, with 10 bases left in between. The CDR3 is 13 amino acids. The CDR3 region has the DNA TGTGCCAGCAGTGCGACAGTCGGAGAGACCCAGTACTTC. This codes for CASSATVGETQYF.

The chain uses TRBV18 and TRBJ2-5, with 15 bases lining up with TRBD2. The CDR3 sequence is 16 residues long. V gave up 5 bases and J gave up 6 bases; unmatched junction bases: 7. CDR1 KGHSH and CDR2 LQKENI come from the germline V gene. DNA for the CDR3: TGTGCCAGCTCAGCGTGGACTAGCGGGGGGGCGAAGACCCAGTACTTC. Amino acids: CASSAWTSGGAKTQYF.

This clone was counted only a few times. This chain connects TRBV6-1 to TRBJ1-1; 9 bases map to TRBD1. CDR1 MNHNS and CDR2 SASEGT come from the germline V gene. Losses at the gene ends were 6 bases for V and 6 bases for J; bases not matched to a gene: 8. This CDR3 contains 14 residues. The CDR3 nucleotides read TGTGCCAGCAGAAGGACAGGGGAGTTCGCTGAAGCTTTCTTT. It codes for CASRRTGEFAEAFF.

This clone has a handful of counts. The genes are TRBV18 and TRBJ1-2; no clear D gene. CDR3 size: 10 residues. Germline CDR1 KGHSH, CDR2 LQKENI. The CDR3 DNA is TGTGTCCGGTGTCTTTGTGGCTACACCTTC. This gives the protein CVRCLCGYTF.

Here the CDR3 reads CASSRMNQPQHF. In nucleotides, the CDR3 is TGTGCCAGCAGCCGTATGAATCAGCCCCAGCATTTT. This chain links TRBV14 with TRBJ1-5; D unclear. V was cut by 4 bases and J by 4 bases, with 5 bases left in between. CDR1 is SGHDN and CDR2 is FVKESK in the germline V gene. The CDR3 has 12 residues.

The gene calls are TRBV6-6 and TRBJ1-5; D unresolved. This CDR3 contains 14 residues. Germline assignment: CDR1 MNHNY and CDR2 SVGAGI (reference sequence). Between the trimmed V and J ends, which lost 5 bases and 9 bases, there was a span of 17 bases. The CDR3 sequence is CASSVSGVRGPQHF. In DNA form, the CDR3 reads TGTGCCAGCAGTGTGAGCGGGGTGCGAGGGCCCCAGCATTTT.

The CDR3 nucleotides read TGTGCCAGCAGCCCCCCCGGGAATCAGCCCCAGCATTTT. As protein: CASSPPGNQPQHF. This rearrangement joins TRBV7-9 to TRBJ1-5; no reliable D call. Trimming shortened V by 5 bases and J by 4 bases, and 9 bases separated the two germline ends. The CDR3 totals 13 residues. Germline loops: CDR1 SEHNR, CDR2 FQNEAQ (reference sequence).

In regard to this clone: The sample contains more than one DNA sequence encoding this CDR3. The rearrangement links TRBV19 to TRBJ2-6; possibly TRBD1 for D (5 bases). Germline lookup yields CDR1 LNHDA and CDR2 SQIVND (reference sequence). Deletions cut 5 bases from V and 0 bases from J, with 5 bases between. The CDR3 contains 14 residues. CDR3 nucleotides: TGTGCCAGTAGTGACAGCTCTGGGGCCAACGTCCTGACTTTC. Protein sequence: CASSDSSGANVLTF. The full variable domain, in which reference TRBV19 and TRBJ2-6 provide the parts outside the CDR3, is DGGITQSPKYLFRKEGQNVTLSCEQNLNHDAMYWYRQDPGQGLRLIYYSQIVNDFQKGDIAEGYSVSREKKESFPLTVTSAQKNPTAFYLCASSDSSGANVLTFGAGSRLTVL.

This clone was seen only once. This chain connects TRBV5-4 to TRBJ2-3; tentatively, D is TRBD2 (6 bases). CDR1 and CDR2 (germline): SGHNT, YYREEE (reference sequence). Trimming removed 0 bases at V and 6 bases at J, with 20 bases between. The CDR3 contains 17 residues. The CDR3 sequence: CASSLVGSRWVFDTQYF. The CDR3, as DNA: TGTGCCAGCAGCTTGGTCGGGAGCCGATGGGTGTTTGATACGCAGTATTTT.

The chain links TRBV27 to TRBJ2-1; tentative D call: TRBD1 (5 bases). This CDR3 is 17 amino acids long. Trimming shortened V by 0 bases and J by 2 bases, and 14 bases separated the two germline ends. Germline V gene data show CDR1 as MNHEY and CDR2 as SMNVEV (reference sequence). CDR3 loop: CASSLSTGQGPYNEQFF. The CDR3 coding sequence is TGTGCCAGCAGTTTATCGACGGGTCAGGGCCCCTACAATGAGCAGTTCTTC.

The chain combines TRBV15 with TRBJ1-1, with D tentatively TRBD1 (5 bases). The CDR3 is 14 amino acids. Trimming removed 1 base at V and 1 base at J, with 7 bases between. The germline V gene encodes CDR1 LNHNV and CDR2 YYDKDF (reference sequence). CDR3 nucleotides: TGTGCCACCAGCAGAGCCGGGGGGAACACTGAAGCTTTCTTT. It encodes CATSRAGGNTEAFF. Combining the CDR3 with reference TRBV15 and TRBJ1-1 gives the whole variable domain DAMVIQNPRYQVTQFGKPVTLSCSQTLNHNVMYWYQQKSSQAPKLLFHYYDKDFNNEADTPDNFQSRRPNTSFCFLDIRSPGLGDTAMYLCATSRAGGNTEAFFGQGTRLTVV.

This clone is a singleton in its sample. This sample includes further DNA sequences coding for the same CDR3. The V call is TRBV6-1, the J call TRBJ1-1; D is possibly TRBD1 (6 bases). The germline CDR1 and CDR2 sequences are MNHNS and SASEGT. CDR3 length: 14 amino acids. CDR3 DNA: TGTGCTAGCGCCTCCGTGCCAGGGGTCACTGAAGCTTTCTTT. Translation gives CASASVPGVTEAFF.

This chain joins TRBV2 and TRBJ1-2; D might be TRBD1 (5 bases). Between the trimmed V and J ends, which lost 3 bases and 2 bases, there was a span of 10 bases. The CDR3 is made up of 14 amino acids. CDR1 is SNHLY, CDR2 FYNNEI, per germline. The CDR3 spells CASSEGGRNYGYTF. CDR3 nucleotides: TGTGCCAGCAGTGAGGGGGGACGGAACTATGGCTACACCTTC. Together with reference TRBV2 and TRBJ1-2, the CDR3 gives the full variable domain: EPEVTQTPSHQVTQMGQEVILRCVPISNHLYFYWYRQILGQKVEFLVSFYNNEISEKSEIFDDQFSVERPDGSNFTLKIRSTKLEDSAMYFCASSEGGRNYGYTFGSGTRLTVV.

The chain carries TRBV19 and TRBJ2-2, with 7 bases fitting TRBD1. CDR1 is LNHDA, CDR2 SQIVND, per germline (reference sequence). The CDR3 runs 17 residues. The J segment lost 1 base and the V segment lost 8 bases, leaving 13 bases of the junction unmatched. The CDR3: CASSNRGRQGNTGELFF. The CDR3 DNA reads TGTGCCAGTTCGAACAGAGGAAGACAGGGGAACACCGGGGAGCTGTTTTTT.

The rearrangement uses TRBV7-8 and TRBJ2-5, with a weak D call TRBD1 (5 bases). V was clipped by 0 bases and J by 5 bases, with 16 bases between them. Per the germline V gene, CDR1 is SGHVS and CDR2 is FQNEAQ. The CDR3 length is 16 residues. The CDR3 spells CASSLAGVRVGETQYF. CDR3 coding DNA: TGTGCCAGCAGCTTAGCAGGGGTTCGAGTAGGGGAGACCCAGTACTTC.

For this clone: At one end, the junction sequence differs from germline, possibly due to a read error. This chain links TRBV4-1 with TRBJ2-5; 8 positions match TRBD2. The CDR3 is 15 residues long. Germline CDR1 MGHRA, CDR2 YSYEKL. CDR3 amino acids: CASSRGGGSLEAQYF. CDR3 DNA sequence: TGCGCCAGCAGCCGGGGCGGGGGGTCCTTAGAGGCCCAGTACTTC.

Only one count was recorded for this clone. This chain connects TRBV10-3 to TRBJ2-3; 15 positions match TRBD2. The junction had 3 bases not matched to a gene; V was cut back by 4 bases and J by 4 bases. Per germline, CDR1 ENHRY and CDR2 SYGVKD. The CDR3 contains 16 residues. CDR3 nucleotide sequence: TGTGCCATCAGTGGGGGACTAGCGGGGGGATCAGATACGCAGTATTTT. Its protein is CAISGGLAGGSDTQYF.

This sequence joins TRBV5-1 and TRBJ1-3; 7 bases line up with TRBD1. The CDR3 runs 14 residues. The V and J ends lost 7 bases and 2 bases, in that order; junction bases with no gene match: 6. Germline CDR1 reads SGHRS; CDR2 reads YFSETQ. Here the CDR3 reads CASSEGATGNTIYF. The CDR3 coding sequence is TGCGCCAGCTCCGAGGGGGCCACTGGAAACACCATATATTTT. Combining the CDR3 with reference TRBV5-1 and TRBJ1-3 gives the whole variable domain KAGVTQTPRYLIKTRGQQVTLSCSPISGHRSVSWYQQTPGQGLQFLFEYFSETQRNKGNFPGRFSGRQFSNSRSEMNVSTLELGDSALYLCASSEGATGNTIYFGEGSWLTVV.

V and J are TRBV7-2 and TRBJ2-7; 8 bases fit TRBD2. From germline, CDR1 is SGHTA and CDR2 FQGNSA. The CDR3 runs to 14 residues. After removal of 4 bases from V and 2 bases from J, the junction contained 4 bases not matched to a gene. CDR3 sequence (DNA): TGTGCCAGCAGCTCGGGAGGGGTCACCTACGAGCAGTACTTC. Translating gives CASSSGGVTYEQYF.